This TCR beta chain is drawn from a study of post-analysis software for immune sequencing data. About this clonotype: Its target is not known.

The authors incorporated unique molecular identifiers into the TCR beta cDNA libraries. T cells, roughly 0.95 to 10 million of them, yielded a few hundred thousand cDNA molecules. TCRdb independently ran MiXCR on the PCR reads; one entry per CDR3 protein. The sample includes about 810,000 distinct CDR3 sequences, approximately 57% of them seen just once. Whole-study results and caveats: Co-batched samples clustered tightly together by F measure. Normalized Chao1 diversity was significantly reduced in patients versus controls.

The TCR sequence derives from a girl aged 5-17 years with multiple sclerosis. Sequences were obtained from blood.

The CDR3 coding sequence is TGCGCCAGCTATTCTAGCCCGAACACCGGGGAGCTGTTTTTT. It specifies CASYSSPNTGELFF. The V call is TRBV10-2, the J call TRBJ2-2, with D maybe TRBD2 (5 bases). Germline V gene lookup returns CDR1 WSHSY and CDR2 SAAADI. This CDR3 is 14 amino acids long. Trimming removed 8 bases from V and 0 bases from J, with 10 bases in between.